This is a list of T cell receptor beta chains from one sample in a study of CD8+ T cells in alopecia areata. Produced via immunoSEQ multiplex PCR; TCRdb's table is partial and in-frame only. The sample lists roughly 190,000 clones, roughly 66% seen once, with under 1.2% in the top ten. The input for sequencing was CD4+ T cells sorted from blood, taken at week 24, from a patient treated with tofacitinib. These receptors came from a human donor with alopecia areata. The CDR3 runs from the conserved cysteine through the conserved F or W. D genes are given only for firm matches. Expanded clones get a size class; other rows say once, few or many, or leave the size out.

-	TRBV30	-	TRBJ1-1	CAWTTTRITEAFF	TGTGCCTGGACTACAACACGGATCACTGAAGCTTTCTTT
-	TRBV2	-	TRBJ1-5	CASSGLQDQPQHF	TGTGCCAGCAGTGGGCTACAGGATCAGCCCCAGCATTTT
-	TRBV29-1	TRBD1	TRBJ1-1	CSVVNRGNTEAFF	TGCAGCGTTGTGAACAGGGGAAACACTGAAGCTTTCTTT
-	TRBV20-1	-	TRBJ1-2	CSARDGYTF	TGCAGTGCCCGGGATGGCTACACCTTC
-	TRBV11-2	TRBD1	TRBJ2-1	CASSARDSHNEQFF	TGTGCCAGCAGCGCCCGGGACAGTCACAATGAGCAGTTCTTC
-	TRBV9	-	TRBJ2-3	CASSYRNGPDTQYF	TGTGCCAGCAGCTACCGCAATGGGCCAGATACGCAGTATTTT
-	TRBV29-1	TRBD2	TRBJ2-3	CSVGRTSGEGTDTQYF	TGCAGCGTTGGCCGAACTAGCGGGGAGGGCACAGATACGCAGTATTTT
-	TRBV29-1	TRBD2	TRBJ2-6	CSGGGCLGANVLTF	TGCAGCGGGGGAGGGTGTCTGGGGGCCAACGTCCTGACTTTC
-	TRBV7-3	-	TRBJ2-7	CASSLRAVDYEQYF	TGTGCCAGCAGCTTAAGAGCAGTGGACTACGAGCAGTACTTC
-	TRBV30	-	TRBJ1-4	CAWSVAGAGEKLFF	TGTGCCTGGAGTGTAGCAGGGGCAGGTGAAAAACTGTTTTTT
-	TRBV25-1	TRBD1	TRBJ2-5	CASSSTTGGWETQYF	TGTGCCAGCAGTTCTACGACAGGGGGCTGGGAGACCCAGTACTTC
many	TRBV9	-	TRBJ2-7	CASPRKWEQYF	TGTGCCAGCCCAAGGAAATGGGAGCAGTACTTC
-	TRBV5-1	-	TRBJ2-3	CASSTGQRPDTQYF	TGCGCCAGCAGCACCGGACAGCGACCAGATACGCAGTATTTT
-	TRBV29-1	-	TRBJ2-3	CSAQDITQYF	TGCAGCGCCCAGGACATTACGCAGTATTTT
-	TRBV7-2	TRBD2	TRBJ2-7	CASSGLARHEQYF	TGTGCCAGCAGCGGACTAGCGAGACACGAGCAGTACTTC
once	TRBV2	-	TRBJ2-5	CASRITGKQETQYF	TGTGCCAGTCGAATAACAGGGAAACAAGAGACCCAGTACTTC
-	TRBV19	-	TRBJ1-2	CASSIDTKDRGYTF	TGTGCCAGTAGTATAGATACGAAGGATCGCGGCTACACCTTC
-	TRBV29-1	-	TRBJ1-1	CSVDNGEAFF	TGCAGCGTTGATAACGGAGAAGCTTTCTTT
medium-sized	TRBV29-1	TRBD1	TRBJ2-1	CSAKTGPNEQFF	TGCAGCGCCAAGACAGGGCCCAATGAGCAGTTCTTC
-	TRBV29-1	TRBD2	TRBJ2-7	CSVGKTSGITYEQYF	TGCAGCGTTGGAAAGACTAGCGGGATCACCTACGAGCAGTACTTC
-	TRBV29-1	-	TRBJ1-1	CSVFSLPEAFF	TGCAGCGTTTTCAGTTTGCCTGAAGCCTTCTTT
-	TRBV29-1	-	TRBJ2-7	CSVKLMTGLEQYF	TGCAGCGTTAAATTGATGACTGGTTTGGAGCAGTACTTC
-	TRBV11-2	TRBD1	TRBJ2-3	CASSPGTVSTDTQYF	TGTGCCAGCAGCCCCGGGACAGTAAGCACAGATACGCAGTATTTT
-	TRBV5-1	-	TRBJ2-5	CASRTSETQYF	TGCGCCAGCAGGACTTCGGAGACCCAGTACTTC
-	TRBV18	TRBD1	TRBJ1-1	CASSRDRDTEAFF	TGTGCCAGCTCCCGGGACAGGGACACTGAAGCTTTCTTT
-	TRBV19	-	TRBJ1-2	CASSILPDRRTYGYTF	TGTGCCAGTAGTATACTCCCCGACAGGCGGACCTATGGCTACACCTTC
-	TRBV14	TRBD1	TRBJ1-2	CASSQDRTGRDGYTF	TGTGCCAGCAGCCAAGACCGGACAGGGCGGGATGGCTACACCTTC
-	TRBV30	TRBD1	TRBJ1-4	CAWSPWDRITNEKLFF	TGTGCCTGGAGCCCCTGGGACAGAATAACTAATGAAAAACTGTTTTTT
-	TRBV30	-	TRBJ1-5	CAWSRGDYSNQPQHF	TGTGCCTGGAGTAGAGGGGACTATAGCAATCAGCCCCAGCATTTT
-	TRBV30	-	TRBJ2-1	CAWSLAGYSYNEQFF	TGTGCCTGGAGTCTCGCGGGGTATTCCTACAATGAGCAGTTCTTC
-	TRBV6-6	TRBD1	TRBJ1-1	CASRWDRRDYTEAFF	TGTGCCAGCAGATGGGACAGGAGGGATTACACTGAAGCTTTCTTT
once	TRBV2	-	TRBJ1-6	CASRRDSYNSPLHF	TGTGCCAGCCGACGGGACTCCTATAATTCACCCCTCCACTTT
-	TRBV5-6	TRBD2	TRBJ2-3	CASSWTSGVASTDTQYF	TGTGCCAGCAGCTGGACTAGCGGTGTTGCTAGCACAGATACGCAGTATTTT
-	TRBV11-2	-	TRBJ1-6	CASSPGVAYNSPLHF	TGTGCCAGCAGCCCTGGGGTTGCCTATAATTCACCCCTCCACTTT
-	TRBV13	-	TRBJ1-2	CASSFYGDGYGYTF	TGTGCCAGCAGCTTCTATGGCGATGGCTATGGCTACACCTTC
-	TRBV7-8	-	TRBJ1-1	CASSLGTANTEAFF	TGTGCCAGCAGCTTAGGGACAGCGAACACTGAAGCTTTCTTT
-	TRBV23-1	-	TRBJ2-7	CASSLTGGWRVVYEQYF	TGCGCCAGCAGCTTGACTGGGGGGTGGAGGGTGGTCTACGAGCAGTACTTC
medium-sized	TRBV25-1	TRBD2	TRBJ2-5	CASMKAGGKQETQYF	TGTGCCAGCATGAAAGCGGGGGGGAAACAAGAGACCCAGTACTTC
-	TRBV7-2	TRBD2	TRBJ2-2	CASSQLAGSTGELFF	TGTGCCAGCAGCCAACTAGCGGGGAGTACCGGGGAGCTGTTTTTT
few	TRBV7-2	-	TRBJ1-2	CASSLTVYGYTF	TGTGCCAGCAGCTTGACAGTTTATGGCTACACCTTC
few	TRBV29-1	-	TRBJ1-2	CSVEDGYTF	TGCAGCGTTGAAGATGGCTACACCTTC
-	TRBV11-2	TRBD2	TRBJ2-2	CASSSRGANTGELFF	TGTGCCAGCAGCTCACGGGGGGCGAACACCGGGGAGCTGTTTTTT
-	TRBV7-2	TRBD1	TRBJ2-7	CASRPRTGSSYEQYF	TGTGCCAGCAGACCCCGGACAGGGAGCTCCTACGAGCAGTACTTC
-	TRBV6-6	TRBD1	TRBJ2-3	CASLTGPGADTQYF	TGTGCCAGTTTGACAGGGCCCGGGGCAGATACGCAGTATTTT
few	TRBV5-1	TRBD1	TRBJ1-1	CASSLTRTGANTEAFF	TGCGCCAGCAGCCTAACCCGGACAGGGGCGAACACTGAAGCTTTCTTT
-	TRBV19	TRBD1	TRBJ1-2	CASRENRGGGGYTF	TGTGCCAGTAGGGAGAACAGGGGAGGAGGAGGCTACACCTTC
-	TRBV15	-	TRBJ1-1	CATSKDLTGNTEAFF	TGTGCCACCAGCAAGGATCTAACGGGGAATACTGAAGCTTTCTTT
-	TRBV30	-	TRBJ2-2	CAWSARQVFNTGELFF	TGTGCCTGGAGCGCCCGACAGGTCTTTAACACCGGGGAGCTGTTTTTT
-	TRBV5-6	-	TRBJ2-1	CASSLWKRFEQFF	TGTGCCAGCAGCTTATGGAAGCGCTTTGAGCAGTTCTTC
-	TRBV20-1	-	TRBJ1-2	CSIQGGYGYTF	TGCTCTATCCAGGGTGGTTATGGCTACACCTTC
-	TRBV11-3	-	TRBJ2-3	CASSRGRTGASTDTQYF	TGTGCCAGCAGCCGCGGAAGGACCGGTGCTAGCACAGATACGCAGTATTTT
-	TRBV7-3	TRBD1	TRBJ2-1	CASSLDRVDNEQFF	TGTGCCAGCAGCTTAGACAGGGTGGACAATGAGCAGTTCTTC
-	TRBV27	-	TRBJ1-1	CASSRRTVTLNTEAFF	TGTGCCAGCAGTCGCCGGACAGTAACCTTGAACACTGAAGCTTTCTTT
-	TRBV27	-	TRBJ2-3	CASSIRDLKGTDTQYF	TGTGCCAGCAGTATCCGGGACCTCAAGGGCACAGATACGCAGTATTTT
few	TRBV19	TRBD2	TRBJ2-1	CASTGQRGGLYEQFF	TGTGCCAGTACCGGGCAGCGGGGGGGCCTTTATGAGCAGTTCTTC
-	TRBV29-1	TRBD1	TRBJ1-1	CSSTTGGDTEAFF	TGCAGCTCTACGACAGGGGGTGATACTGAAGCTTTCTTT
few	TRBV29-1	TRBD2	TRBJ2-5	CSVGLAGETQYF	TGCAGCGTTGGATTAGCGGGGGAGACCCAGTACTTC
-	TRBV10-2	-	TRBJ1-5	CASSDTRSNQPQHF	TGCGCCAGCAGTGACACCAGAAGCAATCAGCCCCAGCATTTT
once	TRBV2	TRBD2	TRBJ2-1	CASSGASGGIGEQFF	TGTGCCAGCAGTGGAGCCAGCGGGGGGATCGGTGAGCAGTTCTTC